These T cell receptor beta chains were read from a single sample in a study of CD8 T cells in ankylosing spondylitis. A single record per CDR3 protein comes from TCRdb applying MiXCR to the 5' RACE reads. The sample holds 350,000 to 450,000 distinct CDR3 sequences; approximately 22% are singletons and the top ten take 10% to 15%. The specimen sequenced was blood, either unsorted or a sorted T cell fraction (not recorded which). The receptors were gathered from a male donor with ankylosing spondylitis or in good health (not recorded which). CDR3s include the opening cysteine and the closing phenylalanine or tryptophan. A D gene is named only where the DNA matches it firmly. Size is stated for part of the rows, as once, few or many counts, or as a class when the clone is expanded.

D	V	J	size	DNA	CDR3
NA	TRBV28	TRBJ2-7	many	TGTGCCAGCAGTAACAGGGTCACCTACGAGCAGTACTTC	CASSNRVTYEQYF
NA	TRBV28	TRBJ1-2	few	TGTGCCAGCAGTGTATTAACAGGGTCCGGCTACACCTTC	CASSVLTGSGYTF
TRBD1	TRBV5-4	TRBJ2-3	few	TGTGCCAGCACCGATTTCCCCCCGGGACAGGGAACAGATACGCAGTATTTT	CASTDFPPGQGTDTQYF
TRBD2	TRBV29-1	TRBJ2-5	few	TGCAGCATGCTGGCGGGGGTCTACCAAGAGACCCAGTACTTC	CSMLAGVYQETQYF
TRBD1	TRBV5-6	TRBJ2-7	NA	TGTGCCAGCAGAGGGTTTGAGGGGACAGAAAACTCCTACGAGCAGTACTTC	CASRGFEGTENSYEQYF
NA	TRBV28	TRBJ2-3	NA	TGTGCCAGCAGTGGGAGCGGGGACAGAGACACAGATACGCAGTATTTT	CASSGSGDRDTDTQYF
NA	TRBV7-3	TRBJ2-1	NA	TGTGCCAGCAGCTCCCACCCAGCCGGTTACAATGAGCAGTTCTTC	CASSSHPAGYNEQFF
NA	TRBV7-9	TRBJ1-2	NA	TGTGCCAGCAGCTTTTCAGGGACGGACTATGGCTACACCTTC	CASSFSGTDYGYTF
NA	TRBV6-5	TRBJ1-1	few	TGTGCCAGCAGTTCTATACAGGGGAACACTGAAGCTTTCTTT	CASSSIQGNTEAFF
NA	TRBV4-3	TRBJ2-7	few	TGCGCCAGCAGCCAAGTGGGCGGGGAGACCTACGAGCAGTACTTC	CASSQVGGETYEQYF
NA	TRBV5-1	TRBJ2-1	few	TGCGCCAGCAGCTGGACAGCAAGCTCCTACAATGAGCAGTTCTTC	CASSWTASSYNEQFF
NA	TRBV6-5	TRBJ1-1	NA	TGTGCCAGCAGTTATGGGTATGGGGTCATGAACACTGAAGCTTTCTTT	CASSYGYGVMNTEAFF
TRBD2	TRBV20-1	TRBJ2-7	NA	TGCAGTGCTAGAGACCCAGCGGGGGACCCCTACGAGCAGTACTTC	CSARDPAGDPYEQYF
NA	TRBV12-3/TRBV12-4	TRBJ2-1	few	TGTGCCAGCAGTCCAGAGGTAAATGAGCAGTTCTTC	CASSPEVNEQFF
TRBD1	TRBV12-3/TRBV12-4	TRBJ1-2	many	TGTGCCAGCAGTCCTACAGGGGCCTCTAACTATGGCTACACCTTC	CASSPTGASNYGYTF
NA	TRBV15	TRBJ2-3	few	TGTGCCACCAGCGTAGATCGGGGGGCCCTTGATACGCAGTATTTT	CATSVDRGALDTQYF
TRBD1	TRBV24-1	TRBJ2-5	few	TGTGCCACCAGTGTCAGGGGGCGACTTGGAGAGACCCAGTACTTC	CATSVRGRLGETQYF
TRBD2	TRBV6-1	TRBJ2-5	few	TGTGCCAGCAGTGAGCGGGGGGTATGGGAGACCCAGTACTTC	CASSERGVWETQYF
TRBD2	TRBV2	TRBJ2-1	few	TGTGCCAACCGGGGGGGTACCTACAATGAGCAGTTCTTC	CANRGGTYNEQFF
NA	TRBV29-1	TRBJ2-3	NA	TGCAGCGTTGTGGGACTGGCCCTCATCATAGATACGCAGTATTTT	CSVVGLALIIDTQYF
NA	TRBV5-5	TRBJ2-5	few	TGTGCCAGCAATGGAGAGCACCAAGAGACCCAGTACTTC	CASNGEHQETQYF
TRBD1	TRBV27	TRBJ2-1	many	TGTGCCAGCAGTTCCCCTAGGACAGGCGGGAATGAGCAGTTCTTC	CASSSPRTGGNEQFF
NA	TRBV13	TRBJ1-1	NA	TGTGCCAGCAGCTACCGCTACGGGGGGAAGGGCACTGAAGCTTTCTTT	CASSYRYGGKGTEAFF
NA	TRBV12-3/TRBV12-4	TRBJ2-7	many	TGTGCCAGCAGTAACCGGGACCTGCCCTACGAGCAGTACTTC	CASSNRDLPYEQYF
NA	TRBV7-9	TRBJ2-1	few	TGTGCCAGCAGCCGAGGGGGGGCTGATGAGCAGTTCTTC	CASSRGGADEQFF
NA	TRBV20-1	TRBJ2-7	NA	TGCAGTGCTAGTTATGCAGGGCGAAGTCCCTACGAGCAGTACTTC	CSASYAGRSPYEQYF
NA	TRBV29-1	TRBJ2-7	NA	TGCAGCGTTGCGGAGTACCCCTACGAGCAGTACTTC	CSVAEYPYEQYF
NA	TRBV6-4	TRBJ1-1	few	TGTGCCAGCAGTTCCGGGCTGGAGAACACTGAAGCTTTCTTT	CASSSGLENTEAFF
TRBD1	TRBV7-9	TRBJ2-7	NA	TGTGCCAGCAGACCCCGGACAGGGAGAGCCGAGCAGTACTTC	CASRPRTGRAEQYF
TRBD1	TRBV29-1	TRBJ1-1	NA	TGCAGCGTTGAAGATCGTGGGGAGGGGGCGTCCGTCACTGAAGCTTTCTTT	CSVEDRGEGASVTEAFF
NA	TRBV12-3/TRBV12-4	TRBJ2-1	NA	TGTGCCAGCAGTTTCTCGGGATCTGAACATGAGCAGTTCTTC	CASSFSGSEHEQFF
NA	TRBV5-5	TRBJ2-3	few	TGTGCCAGCAGCCCGGACTGGGTCGGCACAGATACGCAGTATTTT	CASSPDWVGTDTQYF
NA	TRBV12-3/TRBV12-4	TRBJ2-1	few	TGTGCCAGCAGTCCGTTTCTCGGGGCGGGCAATGAGCAGTTCTTC	CASSPFLGAGNEQFF
NA	TRBV5-6	TRBJ2-7	few	TGTGCCAGCACCGACGGACTGGGTCACGAGCAGTACTTC	CASTDGLGHEQYF
NA	TRBV11-2	TRBJ2-3	few	TGTGCCAGCAGCTTACGACAGGCTGCGGGCACAGATACGCAGTATTTT	CASSLRQAAGTDTQYF
NA	TRBV29-1	TRBJ2-7	few	TGCAGCGTTGAATTGGGGGATTCGTACGAGCAGTACTTC	CSVELGDSYEQYF
NA	TRBV27	TRBJ2-7	NA	TGTGCCAGCAGTTCCACTGGACGGGATCCCGCCGAGCAGTACTTC	CASSSTGRDPAEQYF
TRBD2	TRBV25-1	TRBJ2-1	NA	TGTGCCAGCAGCCCCACCAGCCTAGCGGGACGGGATGAGCAGTTCTTC	CASSPTSLAGRDEQFF
NA	TRBV12-3/TRBV12-4	TRBJ1-5	NA	TGTGCCAGCAGTTTAGGAATCGGATATAGCAATCAGCCCCAGCATTTT	CASSLGIGYSNQPQHF
NA	TRBV6-4	TRBJ2-3	NA	TGTGCCAGCAGTGACTTAGCAGCAGGCCCGCAGTATTTT	CASSDLAAGPQYF
TRBD1	TRBV7-8	TRBJ2-7	NA	TGTGCCAGCAGCTTCTACCGGGACCCAGGGGGTTGGGAGCAGTACTTC	CASSFYRDPGGWEQYF
TRBD2	TRBV7-9	TRBJ2-5	NA	TGTGCCAGCAGCCCTGCGGGGGTAGAGACCCAGTACTTC	CASSPAGVETQYF
NA	TRBV20-1	TRBJ1-2	NA	TGCAGTGCTAGAGATGGAGTGCCAGGTCCTAACTATGGCTACACCTTC	CSARDGVPGPNYGYTF
NA	TRBV5-1	TRBJ2-5	NA	TGCGCCAGCAGCCCCCCTACACAGGGACGGCAAGAGACCCAGTACTTC	CASSPPTQGRQETQYF
NA	TRBV10-3	TRBJ1-1	few	TGTGCCATCAGTGAGCCGGGGGAGAGTGAAGCTTTCTTT	CAISEPGESEAFF
NA	TRBV10-3	TRBJ2-5	NA	TGTGCCATCATGGGTGGTAGCTCCGAGACCCAGTACTTC	CAIMGGSSETQYF
NA	TRBV9	TRBJ2-2	few	TGTGCCAGCAGCGTAATAGGGAACACCGGGGAGCTGTTTTTT	CASSVIGNTGELFF
NA	TRBV29-1	TRBJ2-2	many	TGCAGCGTTGTTTTAGGCGGGGAGCTGTTTTTT	CSVVLGGELFF
NA	TRBV5-1	TRBJ1-5	NA	TGCGCCAGCAGCTTGGGGGTCGGACAGCCCCAGCATTTT	CASSLGVGQPQHF
TRBD1	TRBV28	TRBJ1-2	few	TGTGCCAGCAGTCCCAACAGGGGGCCTTACTATGGCTACACCTTC	CASSPNRGPYYGYTF
NA	TRBV30	TRBJ2-1	NA	TGTGCCTGGAGTTGGAGTAGCGAGGGTGAGCAGTTCTTC	CAWSWSSEGEQFF
NA	TRBV25-1	TRBJ2-5	NA	TGTGCCAGACTAAGTAGGGAGGAGGAGACCCAGTACTTC	CARLSREEETQYF
NA	TRBV5-1	TRBJ2-1	few	TGCGCCAGCAGCGCCCGTCCGAATGAGCAGTTCTTC	CASSARPNEQFF
TRBD2	TRBV4-2	TRBJ2-3	NA	TGTGCCAGCAGCCAAGACCGGGGGGGGCCAGCAGATACGCAGTATTTT	CASSQDRGGPADTQYF
NA	TRBV20-1	TRBJ2-1	few	TGCAGCGCCTCGCAAGTAGGGACAGAGCAGTTCTTC	CSASQVGTEQFF
TRBD2	TRBV29-1	TRBJ2-7	few	TGCAGCGCGTGGACTAGCGGGGGGGCCGGGGAGCAGTACTTC	CSAWTSGGAGEQYF
TRBD1	TRBV20-1	TRBJ2-7	few	TGCAGTGCTAGAGATGCGGACAGGGTAATTCAGTACTTC	CSARDADRVIQYF
NA	TRBV29-1	TRBJ2-2	NA	TGCAGCGTTGGGGCCGGGGGGGAGCTGTTTTTT	CSVGAGGELFF
NA	TRBV12-3/TRBV12-4	TRBJ2-1	few	TGTGCCAGCAGTTTAGTGGGCCATGAGCAGTTCTTC	CASSLVGHEQFF